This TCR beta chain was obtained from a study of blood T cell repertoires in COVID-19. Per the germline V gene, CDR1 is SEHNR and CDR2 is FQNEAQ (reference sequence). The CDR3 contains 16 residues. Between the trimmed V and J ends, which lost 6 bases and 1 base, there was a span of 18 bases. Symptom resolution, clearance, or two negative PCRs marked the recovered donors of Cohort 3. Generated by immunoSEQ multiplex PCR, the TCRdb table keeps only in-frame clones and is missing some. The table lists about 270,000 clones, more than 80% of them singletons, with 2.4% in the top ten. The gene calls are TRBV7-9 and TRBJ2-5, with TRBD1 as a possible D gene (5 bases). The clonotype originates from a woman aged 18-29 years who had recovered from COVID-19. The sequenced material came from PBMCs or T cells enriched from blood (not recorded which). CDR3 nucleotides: TGTGCCAGCAGTCTCCCCATGGGGCGAGTCCAAGAGACCCAGTACTTC. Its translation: CASSLPMGRVQETQYF.